One sample yielded the 9 T cell receptor beta chains listed below, sequenced in a study of blood T cell repertoires in COVID-19. Here immunoSEQ multiplex PCR was the method, and the copy in TCRdb shows in-frame clones only, minus some. The table includes roughly 250,000 clones, around 82% detected once. What was sequenced was PBMCs or T cells enriched from blood (not recorded which). The receptors were gathered from a woman in her thirties or forties who had been exposed to COVID-19.

This rearrangement joins TRBV5-1 to TRBJ2-1; the match to TRBD1 covers 8 bases. This CDR3 is 13 amino acids long. After removal of 7 bases from V and 4 bases from J, the junction contained 4 bases not matched to a gene. Looked up from germline, CDR1 is SGHRS and CDR2 is YFSETQ. For the CDR3, the DNA is TGCGCCAGCGGGGGGACAGGATACAATGAGCAGTTCTTC. This encodes CASGGTGYNEQFF. Full variable domain (outside the CDR3, taken from reference TRBV5-1 and TRBJ2-1): KAGVTQTPRYLIKTRGQQVTLSCSPISGHRSVSWYQQTPGQGLQFLFEYFSETQRNKGNFPGRFSGRQFSNSRSEMNVSTLELGDSALYLCASGGTGYNEQFFGPGTRLTVL.

This rearrangement joins TRBV5-6 to TRBJ2-2; no firm D call. Deletions cut 2 bases from V and 4 bases from J, with 9 bases between. The germline V gene encodes CDR1 SGHDT and CDR2 YYEEEE. The CDR3 is made up of 14 amino acids. This chain's CDR3 is CASSFPGTTGELFF. Here the CDR3 DNA reads TGTGCCAGCAGCTTCCCAGGAACCACCGGGGAGCTGTTTTTT.

The DNA for the CDR3 is TGTGCCAGCAGCCGACGACTGGGGAACACTGAAGCTTTCTTT. It encodes CASSRRLGNTEAFF. This sequence joins TRBV5-8 and TRBJ1-1; D gene ambiguous. In germline, CDR1 is SGHTS, CDR2 YDEGEE. Trimming took off 4 bases at V and 1 base at J, with 11 bases between the two ends. This CDR3 region has 14 residues.

The chain recombines TRBV2 with TRBJ1-5, with 8 bases lining up with TRBD1. J was trimmed by 6 bases and V by 6 bases; bases with no gene match: 7. Germline V CDR1 and CDR2: SNHLY, FYNNEI. There are 14 residues in the CDR3. As DNA, the CDR3 is TGTGCCAGCAGGGAACAGGGGGGAAGTCAGCCCCAGCATTTT. It codes for CASREQGGSQPQHF.

The chain recombines TRBV7-9 with TRBJ1-2; 7 bases line up with TRBD1. The CDR3 sequence is 14 residues long. After removal of 3 bases from V and 8 bases from J, the junction contained 9 bases not matched to a gene. Germline values: CDR1 SEHNR, CDR2 FQNEAQ (reference sequence). The CDR3: CASSFRDSWGGYTF. The CDR3 nucleotides read TGTGCCAGCAGCTTTAGGGACAGTTGGGGCGGCTACACCTTC.

In this sample, this clone turned up once. CDR3: CASSLGTGTDTQYF. CDR3 nucleotides: TGTGCCAGCAGCTTGGGTACAGGCACAGATACGCAGTATTTT. The chain joins TRBV5-4 to TRBJ2-3; D is unresolved. Germline CDR1 and CDR2: SGHNT and YYREEE (reference sequence). The length of the CDR3 is 14 residues. Trimming left V 0 bases short and J 1 base short, with 6 bases between. The whole variable domain, filled in from reference TRBV5-4 and TRBJ2-3, reads ETGVTQSPTHLIKTRGQQVTLRCSSQSGHNTVSWYQQALGQGPQFIFQYYREEENGRGNFPPRFSGLQFPNYSSELNVNALELDDSALYLCASSLGTGTDTQYFGPGTRLTVL.

The V and J genes are TRBV9 and TRBJ1-6; no reliable D call. The germline V gene encodes CDR1 SGDLS and CDR2 YYNGEE. Trimming cost V 2 bases and J 10 bases, with 13 bases left between them. CDR3 length equals 14 residues. CDR3 nucleotides: TGTGCCAGCAGCGTCGAGGGAGAGAGATCACCCCTCCACTTT. This encodes CASSVEGERSPLHF.

This clone was counted at least ten times. The chain combines TRBV7-9 with TRBJ1-6; unclear D gene. V was cut by 5 bases and J by 0 bases, with 8 bases left in between. The CDR3 extends over 15 amino acids. CDR1 is SEHNR, CDR2 FQNEAQ, per germline (reference sequence). The CDR3 nucleotides read TGTGCCAGCAGCCCCGGTAGCTCCTATAATTCACCCCTCCACTTT. Translation gives CASSPGSSYNSPLHF.

The chain combines TRBV19 with TRBJ2-7; D uncertain. V was clipped by 5 bases and J by 7 bases, with 18 bases between them. This CDR3 region has 14 residues. Germline CDR1 LNHDA, CDR2 SQIVND (reference sequence). CDR3 region: CASSPDTFGLEQYF. The CDR3 DNA reads as TGTGCCAGTAGTCCCGACACGTTCGGCCTTGAGCAGTACTTC.